A single sample is the source of the 7 T cell receptor beta chains below, sequenced in a study of blood T cell repertoires in COVID-19. The repertoire was sequenced with immunoSEQ multiplex PCR; TCRdb's copy has only in-frame clones and lacks some. The data contain 150,000 to 200,000 clones, roughly 80% of them singletons. The sequenced sample was peripheral blood. These receptor sequences come from a man between 60 and 75 years old with acute or convalescent COVID-19.

The rearrangement links TRBV15 to TRBJ1-1, with TRBD1 matching over 12 bases. Germline CDR1 LNHNV, CDR2 YYDKDF (reference sequence). The CDR3 totals 18 residues. V was clipped by 3 bases and J by 5 bases; unmatched bases: 13. The CDR3 protein is CATSSTLSGTGGTTEAFF. DNA for the CDR3: TGTGCCACCAGCAGTACCCTCTCCGGGACAGGGGGCACAACTGAAGCTTTCTTT.

The chain links TRBV9 to TRBJ2-6; 7 bases line up with TRBD1. CDR3 length equals 18 residues. Looked up from germline, CDR1 is SGDLS and CDR2 is YYNGEE. After removal of 8 bases from V and 0 bases from J, the junction contained 14 bases not matched to a gene. Here the CDR3 DNA reads TGTGCCAGTCCCCCGGGACAGCCTAACCACTCTGGGGCCAACGTCCTGACTTTC. This encodes CASPPGQPNHSGANVLTF.

The DNA of the CDR3 is TGTGCCAGCAGCGCCGCCGGGACTAGCACTGCTGAGCAGTTCTTC. Residues: CASSAAGTSTAEQFF. The J gene is TRBJ2-1, the V gene TRBV9; TRBD2 matches at 9 bases. Germline trimming cut 3 bases from V and 9 bases from J; bases unmatched to any gene: 10. Germline V CDR1 and CDR2: SGDLS, YYNGEE. The CDR3 consists of 15 residues.

The chain recombines TRBV7-2 with TRBJ1-1, with 7 bases fitting TRBD1. Germline loops: CDR1 SGHTA, CDR2 FQGNSA. The CDR3 is 15 amino acids. J was trimmed by 9 bases and V by 1 base; bases with no gene match: 11. Written as DNA, the CDR3 is TGTGCCAGCAGCTTAGGGCCCCCTACAGGGGACAAAGCTTTCTTT. This gives the protein CASSLGPPTGDKAFF.

For this clone: Relative to the germline gene, one junction end is altered; a read error may explain this. The V and J genes are TRBV7-7 and TRBJ2-3; 9 nucleotides agree with TRBD2. Germline V CDR1 and CDR2: SSHAT, FNYEAQ (reference sequence). The CDR3 runs 15 residues. The CDR3 is CASSRVAGGTDTQYF. The CDR3 DNA is TGTGCTAGCAGCCGCGTAGCGGGGGGCACAGATACGCAGTATTTT.

This chain uses TRBV19 with TRBJ1-5; 7 bases are a match to TRBD1. The CDR3 contains 15 residues. V gave up 3 bases and J gave up 3 bases; unmatched junction bases: 5. Looked up from germline, CDR1 is LNHDA and CDR2 is SQIVND (reference sequence). The CDR3 nucleotides are TGTGCCAGTAGTATCGACAGGGATGCCAATCAGCCCCAGCATTTT. It codes for CASSIDRDANQPQHF. Full variable domain (remainder filled in from reference TRBV19 and TRBJ1-5): DGGITQSPKYLFRKEGQNVTLSCEQNLNHDAMYWYRQDPGQGLRLIYYSQIVNDFQKGDIAEGYSVSREKKESFPLTVTSAQKNPTAFYLCASSIDRDANQPQHFGDGTRLSIL.

The chain combines TRBV6-5 with TRBJ2-7; tentative D call: TRBD2 (6 bases). The CDR3 is made up of 12 amino acids. Germline V gene data show CDR1 as MNHEY and CDR2 as SVGAGI. V was trimmed by 10 bases and J by 2 bases, leaving 12 bases between them. DNA for the CDR3: TGTGCCACCGCGGGAAAAACCTACGAGCAGTACTTC. Protein: CATAGKTYEQYF.